What follows are 8 T cell receptor beta chains derived from one specimen sequenced in a study of T cells after yellow fever vaccination (dated by TCRdb to the late 2010s). Reading the label with the study, this specimen's treatment or condition is: live attenuated yellow fever vaccine strain. The library was obtained by 5' RACE. TCRdb names Illumina HiSeq 2500 as the instrument used. TCRdb reprocessing: public reads trimmed at Q25 with fastp, clones called with MiXCR, in-frame beta chains kept. Rows with one shared CDR3 protein collapse into an entry with the most common genes and DNA. The sample records about 130,000 distinct CDR3 sequences, 7.4% of which are singletons. Of the sample, approximately 2.7% is held by the ten largest clones. Sequencing used CD4+ T cells sorted from PBMCs, obtained 9 to 11 days after the first yellow fever vaccination. Receptors were obtained from a man younger than 35 who received the YFV17D yellow fever vaccine.

This clonotype appeared many times. The chain uses TRBV5-1 and TRBJ2-3; perhaps TRBD1 as D (6 bases). The germline CDR1 and CDR2 sequences are SGHRS and YFSETQ. CDR3 length equals 14 residues. With 5 bases removed from V and 0 bases from J, the gap between germline ends came to 10 bases. The CDR3 bases are TGCGCCAGCAGATTCGACAGGAGCACAGATACGCAGTATTTT. Translating it yields CASRFDRSTDTQYF.

This clonotype came up many times. The rearrangement joins TRBV20-1 to TRBJ1-1; maybe TRBD1 (5 bases). Trimming cost V 4 bases and J 7 bases, with 13 bases left between them. Germline CDR1 DFQATT, CDR2 SNEGSKA (reference sequence). This CDR3 comprises 12 residues. The CDR3 DNA is TGCAGTGCTACCGGACATCCTCTTGAAGCTTTCTTT. It yields the protein CSATGHPLEAFF.

This clonotype came up many times. V and J are TRBV3-1 and TRBJ2-5; 7 nucleotides match TRBD2. The CDR3 contains 15 residues. After removal of 5 bases from V and 5 bases from J, the junction contained 11 bases not matched to a gene. Germline CDR1 is LGHDT and CDR2 is YNNKEL (reference sequence). The CDR3 sequence: CASSLQRGEGETQYF. The CDR3 DNA is TGTGCCAGCAGCTTGCAGCGGGGAGAGGGGGAGACCCAGTACTTC.

About this clonotype itself: A much bigger clone sits one base away, suggesting this may be a read error. The chain carries TRBV7-3 and TRBJ1-6, with TRBD1 as a possible D gene (5 bases). The CDR3 covers 14 residues. In germline, CDR1 is SGHTA, CDR2 FQGTGA. Trimming cost V 2 bases and J 8 bases, with 10 bases left between them. The CDR3 reads CASSLGTEHSPLHF. The CDR3 nucleotides are TGTGCCAGCAGCTTAGGGACGGAGCATTCACCCCTCCACTTT.

This clonotype was seen at least ten times. The chain uses TRBV24-1 and TRBJ2-1, with 9 bases fitting TRBD1. The germline CDR1 and CDR2 sequences are KGHDR and SFDVKD. CDR3 length: 18 amino acids. V was clipped by 2 bases and J by 8 bases; unmatched bases: 15. CDR3 protein: CATSDSQSGVQGAYEQFF. CDR3 nucleotide sequence: TGTGCCACCAGTGATTCACAAAGCGGGGTACAGGGGGCTTATGAGCAGTTCTTC.

Ten or more counts support this clonotype. The V gene is TRBV5-1, the J gene TRBJ1-2; TRBD1 is a possible D gene (5 bases). This CDR3 comprises 14 residues. Trimming stripped 4 bases from V and 1 base from J, with 11 bases between. Germline CDR1 and CDR2: SGHRS and YFSETQ. CDR3 sequence (DNA): TGCGCCAGCAGCCGGGTGGGGGATAACTATGGCTACACCTTC. Its translation: CASSRVGDNYGYTF.

This clonotype was counted at least ten times. This rearrangement joins TRBV7-2 to TRBJ2-7; D remains ambiguous. Trimming shortened V by 3 bases and J by 3 bases, and 3 bases separated the two germline ends. This CDR3 region has 11 residues. Germline V gives CDR1 SGHTA, CDR2 FQGNSA. The CDR3 loop is CASSFYYEQYF. CDR3 coding DNA: TGTGCCAGCAGCTTTTACTACGAGCAGTACTTC.

This clonotype has at least ten counts. This chain uses TRBV5-1 with TRBJ1-2, with unresolved D. Germline values: CDR1 SGHRS, CDR2 YFSETQ. V was cut by 3 bases and J by 3 bases, with 9 bases left in between. This CDR3 contains 13 residues. CDR3 loop: CASSYSDYYGYTF. The CDR3 nucleotides are TGCGCCAGCAGCTACTCAGACTACTATGGCTACACCTTC.